One and the same sample provided the 24 T cell receptor beta chains below, sequenced in a study of T-cell reconstitution after alpha-beta-depleted transplantation in children. The TCRbeta library was prepared with unique molecular identifiers. Each CDR3 protein is one row after TCRdb ran MiXCR on the PCR reads. The data show about 440,000 distinct CDR3 sequences, about 40% seen once. Material: PBMCs, obtained before TCRalphabeta/CD19-depleted stem cell transplant. The source of these receptors is a girl aged 2 to 10 with aplastic anemia, due to receive a stem cell transplant.

This clonotype was picked up a small number of times. The chain joins TRBV5-5 to TRBJ2-1; D call uncertain. The CDR3 contains 15 residues. Between the trimmed V and J ends, which lost 5 bases and 0 bases, there was a span of 12 bases. The germline gives CDR1 SGHKS, CDR2 YYEKEE (reference sequence). The CDR3 DNA is TGTGCCAGCAGTCTTTTACTCAGCTCCTACAATGAGCAGTTCTTC. Amino acids: CASSLLLSSYNEQFF. Using reference TRBV5-5 and TRBJ2-1 for the parts outside the CDR3, the full variable domain is DAGVTQSPTHLIKTRGQQVTLRCSPISGHKSVSWYQQVLGQGPQFIFQYYEKEERGRGNFPDRFSARQFPNYSSELNVNALLLGDSALYLCASSLLLSSYNEQFFGPGTRLTVL.

Concerning this clonotype itself: One end of the junction is discordant with germline, which a read error may explain. As DNA, the CDR3 is TGCAGCGTTGGGACTAGCGGAGACTACAAGCAGTACTTC. Amino acid sequence: CSVGTSGDYKQYF. This chain connects TRBV29-1 to TRBJ2-7, with 10 nucleotides matching TRBD2. The CDR3 spans 13 residues. Germline CDR1 reads SQVTM; CDR2 reads ANQGSEA.

The chain combines TRBV15 with TRBJ1-5; D ambiguous. This CDR3 comprises 17 residues. Trimming pared 4 bases from V and 1 base from J, leaving 17 bases between. The V gene's germline CDR1 is LNHNV and CDR2 YYDKDF (reference sequence). The CDR3 DNA sequence: TGTGCCACCAGCAATTTTCACGGGCGTGCGAGCAATCAGCCCCAGCATTTT. It encodes CATSNFHGRASNQPQHF.

In this sample, this clonotype turned up a few times. This sequence joins TRBV7-7 and TRBJ2-1, with 10 bases matching TRBD1. The trim removed 6 bases at V and 9 bases at J, leaving 14 bases unmatched. CDR3 length equals 16 residues. The germline gives CDR1 SSHAT, CDR2 FNYEAQ (reference sequence). The CDR3 spells CASSSGTGERMGEQFF. The CDR3 DNA follows: TGTGCCAGCAGTTCCGGGACAGGGGAGCGGATGGGTGAGCAGTTCTTC.

CDR3 bases: TGCAGTGCTAGAGCCATTGACAGGCTAGAGACCCAGTACTTC. Residues: CSARAIDRLETQYF. The chain links TRBV20-1 to TRBJ2-5, with a possible D match to TRBD1 (6 bases). The CDR3 has 14 residues. V lost 1 base, J lost 4 bases, and 13 bases lay in between. Germline CDR1 DFQATT, CDR2 SNEGSKA (reference sequence).

This rearrangement joins TRBV10-3 to TRBJ2-1; the match to TRBD2 covers 8 bases. The CDR3 sequence is 15 residues long. The germline CDR1 and CDR2 sequences are ENHRY and SYGVKD. The V and J ends lost 9 bases and 3 bases, in that order; junction bases with no gene match: 10. The CDR3, as DNA: TGTGCCATTAGGGGAGACGGGGGGGACTACAATGAGCAGTTCTTC. This sequence encodes CAIRGDGGDYNEQFF.

This chain links TRBV7-2 with TRBJ2-5; possible D gene TRBD2, 5 bases. Germline CDR1 reads SGHTA; CDR2 reads FQGNSA. The CDR3 sequence is 13 residues long. V gave up 6 bases and J gave up 7 bases, with 15 bases separating them. The CDR3 loop reads CASRGEGERTQYF. The DNA of the CDR3 is TGTGCCAGCAGGGGTGAGGGAGAACGGACCCAGTACTTC.

The chain carries TRBV2 and TRBJ1-4; TRBD1 might be the D (6 bases). The ends were cut back, 6 bases at V and 7 bases at J, with 18 bases in the middle. The CDR3 consists of 15 residues. CDR1 SNHLY and CDR2 FYNNEI come from the germline V gene. The CDR3 region has the DNA TGTGCCAGCAGCCAGGGGCCAGGGCGAGGTGAAAAACTGTTTTTT. Protein: CASSQGPGRGEKLFF.

This clonotype was observed a few times. The chain joins TRBV3-1 to TRBJ2-3, with D perhaps matching TRBD1 or TRBD2 (6 bases each). Germline CDR1 LGHDT, CDR2 YNNKEL (reference sequence). V lost 4 bases and J lost 5, with 13 bases in between. The CDR3 length is 14 residues. DNA for the CDR3: TGTGCCAGCAGCCCTACAGGAGGGGGAGATACGCAGTATTTT. This encodes CASSPTGGGDTQYF.

Comments on this clonotype: A read error may produce the germline difference seen at one junction end. The V gene is TRBV5-1, the J gene TRBJ1-1; D not certain. The germline gives CDR1 SGHRS, CDR2 YFSETQ. The CDR3 is 12 amino acids. CDR3 protein: CATSFWKEEAFF. The CDR3 coding sequence is TGCGCCACCAGCTTTTGGAAAGAGGAAGCTTTCTTT. Full variable domain (outside the CDR3, taken from reference TRBV5-1 and TRBJ1-1): KAGVTQTPRYLIKTRGQQVTLSCSPISGHRSVSWYQQTPGQGLQFLFEYFSETQRNKGNFPGRFSGRQFSNSRSEMNVSTLELGDSALYLCATSFWKEEAFFGQGTRLTVV.

This clonotype came up a few times. The V call is TRBV5-5, the J call TRBJ2-2, with TRBD1 matching over 9 bases. Germline CDR1 is SGHKS and CDR2 is YYEKEE (reference sequence). V trimming: 4 bases; J trimming: 6 bases; junction bases outside the gene matches: 7. This CDR3 has 15 amino acids. The CDR3 DNA follows: TGTGCCAGCAGCGTCCGGGACAGGGATCCCGGGGAGCTGTTTTTT. The encoded protein is CASSVRDRDPGELFF.

This clonotype was counted between two and nine times. The chain uses TRBV4-2 and TRBJ2-1; 9 bases are a match to TRBD2. The length of the CDR3 is 18 residues. Trimming at V came to 6 bases and at J to 5 bases, leaving 17 bases not matched to a gene. Germline V gene lookup returns CDR1 LGHNA and CDR2 YNFKEQ. The CDR3 is CASRPGSKGGRVHNEQFF. The CDR3 coding sequence is TGTGCCAGCAGACCCGGGTCGAAAGGCGGGAGGGTCCACAATGAGCAGTTCTTC.

This clonotype showed up many times. The rearrangement uses TRBV7-2 and TRBJ2-1; 10 bases are shared with TRBD2. V was clipped by 2 bases and J by 6 bases; unmatched bases: 4. This CDR3 is built from 15 residues. Germline CDR1 is SGHTA and CDR2 is FQGNSA. The CDR3 protein is CASSLTSGNRNEQFF. Written as DNA, the CDR3 is TGTGCCAGCAGCTTAACTAGCGGGAACCGCAATGAGCAGTTCTTC.

This chain joins TRBV7-3 and TRBJ2-7, with D tentatively TRBD2 (5 bases). V shed 5 bases and J shed 4 bases, with 15 bases lying between them. Germline V CDR1 and CDR2: SGHTA, FQGTGA. This CDR3 has 14 residues. The CDR3 nucleotides read TGTGCCAGCAGCCCCGGAGGCTCCGATTACGAGCAGTACTTC. The encoded protein is CASSPGGSDYEQYF.

This chain uses TRBV6-5 with TRBJ2-1, with D perhaps TRBD1 (6 bases). Trimming stripped 5 bases from V and 14 bases from J, with 13 bases between. The V gene's germline CDR1 is MNHEY and CDR2 SVGAGI. The CDR3 extends over 11 amino acids. The CDR3 reads CASSLQGKEFF. CDR3 DNA: TGTGCCAGCAGTCTACAGGGTAAAGAGTTCTTC.

CDR3 coding DNA: TGCGCCAGCAGCCCGACAGGGGGATCGAATGGCTACACCTTC. Its translation is CASSPTGGSNGYTF. The V call is TRBV5-1, the J call TRBJ1-2; TRBD1 agrees at 9 bases. CDR1 SGHRS and CDR2 YFSETQ come from the germline V gene. The CDR3 is made up of 14 amino acids. J gave up 6 bases and V 4 bases, and 7 bases lay outside the gene matches.

The J gene is TRBJ2-7, the V gene TRBV5-1; weak D call: TRBD1 (6 bases). This CDR3 spans 13 amino acids. The V and J ends lost 2 bases and 5 bases respectively, with 11 bases between them. From germline, CDR1 is SGHRS and CDR2 YFSETQ. The CDR3 is CASSFSPGDEQYF. The CDR3 DNA sequence: TGCGCCAGCAGCTTCTCGCCAGGGGACGAGCAGTACTTC.

In its sample, this clonotype was seen many times. The chain joins TRBV3-1 to TRBJ2-7, with a weak D call TRBD2 (6 bases). This CDR3 comprises 15 residues. The germline V and J ends were trimmed by 8 bases and 2 bases, with 19 bases remaining between them. Germline loops: CDR1 LGHDT, CDR2 YNNKEL (reference sequence). The CDR3 DNA reads TGTGCCAGCCGAAAAGCGGGCGGAGAGGCCTACGAGCAGTACTTC. Translating it yields CASRKAGGEAYEQYF.

This clonotype was counted a few times. The CDR3: CASTGTSYNEQFF. Written as DNA, the CDR3 is TGTGCCAGCACTGGGACGTCCTACAATGAGCAGTTCTTC. The chain has TRBV6-1 and TRBJ2-1; D possibly uses TRBD1 or TRBD2 (5 bases each). V shed 7 bases and J shed 1 base, with 8 bases lying between them. The CDR3 is 13 residues long. The germline V gene has CDR1 MNHNS and CDR2 SASEGT.

This clonotype showed up just a few times. The J gene is TRBJ2-1, the V gene TRBV20-1; D is unclear. Per germline, CDR1 DFQATT and CDR2 SNEGSKA (reference sequence). The CDR3 is made up of 16 amino acids. V shed 4 bases and J shed 8 bases, with 24 bases lying between them. CDR3 amino acids: CSATGRAVGLHDEQFF. Here the CDR3 DNA reads TGCAGTGCTACGGGCCGGGCAGTGGGGTTACACGATGAGCAGTTCTTC.

This clonotype was observed at least ten times. This chain uses TRBV27 with TRBJ1-1; D gene unclear. Trimming stripped 0 bases from V and 1 base from J, with 9 bases between. This CDR3 comprises 15 residues. Germline values: CDR1 MNHEY, CDR2 SMNVEV (reference sequence). This CDR3 reads CASSLSFSGNTEAFF. Written as DNA, the CDR3 is TGTGCCAGCAGTTTATCGTTTTCAGGGAACACTGAAGCTTTCTTT.

This chain connects TRBV24-1 to TRBJ2-1; 13 positions match TRBD2. V was pared by 4 bases and J by 8 bases, with 7 bases of the junction left unmatched. The CDR3 extends over 16 amino acids. From germline, CDR1 is KGHDR and CDR2 SFDVKD. CDR3 loop: CATSDWTSGSADEQFF. The CDR3 DNA is TGTGCCACCAGTGACTGGACTAGCGGGAGCGCAGATGAGCAGTTCTTC.

This chain uses TRBV7-6 with TRBJ1-2; tentatively, D is TRBD1 (5 bases). Germline CDR1 is SGHVS and CDR2 is FNYEAQ. CDR3 length: 14 residues. The V gene lost 5 bases and the J gene lost 6 bases, with 16 bases spanning the gap. The CDR3 bases are TGTGCCAGCAGCCCCAGCGGGGCTTCGAATGGCTACACCTTC. It is translated as CASSPSGASNGYTF.

The gene calls are TRBV10-1 and TRBJ2-3; D is unresolved. This CDR3 has 14 residues. CDR1 WNHNN and CDR2 SYGVQD come from the germline V gene (reference sequence). V lost 2 bases to trimming and J lost 2 bases, with 8 bases between them. CDR3 nucleotide sequence: TGCGCCAGCAGTGAGGATGGAAACACAGATACGCAGTATTTT. Translated, it gives CASSEDGNTDTQYF.